The 7 T cell receptor beta chains below come from one sample, sequenced in a study of vaccination effects on CD4 cells after COVID-19. Antigen-specific CD4+ T cells expanded by the ViraFEST assay with viral peptide pools were then sequenced. Once cultured for approximately ten days, the cells underwent separation to obtain CD4+ T cells. BNT162b2 vaccine or mRNA-1273 vaccine was given to participants in two doses. Sequencing used immunoSEQ multiplex PCR; TCRdb keeps in-frame clones, though not all of them. This table holds approximately 70,000 clones, around 80% found once. These receptors are not linked to any known antigen. This material consisted of CD4+ T cells from PBMCs cultured with HCoV-229E spike peptides, taken after COVID-19 vaccination. These receptors all stem from a human donor who received a COVID-19 vaccine.

The chain recombines TRBV4-2 with TRBJ1-1, with D possibly being TRBD1 (6 bases). V dropped 4 bases and J dropped 8 bases, with 17 bases sitting between them. There are 14 residues in the CDR3. CDR1 LGHNA and CDR2 YNFKEQ come from the germline V gene. The CDR3 here is CASSLGDTRGEAFF. The DNA of the CDR3 is TGTGCCAGCAGCCTAGGGGACACCCGAGGCGAAGCTTTCTTT.

This clone has just one count. This chain connects TRBV3-1 (or the pseudogene TRBV3-2) to TRBJ1-3, with D tentatively TRBD1 (6 bases). Trimming removed 6 bases at V and 2 bases at J, with 17 bases between. Germline lookup yields CDR1 LGHDT and CDR2 YNNKEL (reference sequence). This CDR3 contains 16 residues. This CDR3 reads CASSVTGYGPGNTIYF. The CDR3 DNA reads TGTGCCAGCAGTGTAACAGGGTATGGTCCTGGAAACACCATATATTTT.

This chain connects TRBV25-1 to TRBJ1-3; D is possibly TRBD1 (6 bases). The germline V gene encodes CDR1 MGHDK and CDR2 SYGVNS. The V end was cut by 8 bases, the J end by 1 base, with 12 bases between. The CDR3 runs 14 residues. CDR3 sequence: CASCPQGSGNTIYF. The DNA of the CDR3 is TGTGCCAGCTGTCCACAGGGTTCTGGAAACACCATATATTTT.

The V gene is TRBV5-1, the J gene TRBJ1-3, with D tentatively TRBD1 (5 bases). The V gene lost 0 bases and the J gene lost 6 bases, with 19 bases spanning the gap. Germline CDR1 and CDR2: SGHRS and YFSETQ. This CDR3 region has 17 residues. This chain's CDR3 is CASSLGPVGAPENTIYF. The DNA for the CDR3 is TGCGCCAGCAGCTTGGGTCCGGTCGGGGCTCCAGAAAACACCATATATTTT.

The chain is built from TRBV19 and TRBJ1-3; 11 positions match TRBD1. Germline V gene sequence: CDR1 LNHDA, CDR2 SQIVND (reference sequence). With 6 bases clipped from V and 4 bases from J, the junction kept 8 bases outside the gene matches. The length of the CDR3 is 16 residues. CDR3: CASRIGQGAQGNTIYF. CDR3 nucleotides: TGTGCCAGTAGAATCGGACAGGGGGCTCAAGGAAACACCATATATTTT.

The chain employs TRBV3-1 (or the pseudogene TRBV3-2) and TRBJ2-2; D unresolved. Germline loops: CDR1 LGHDT, CDR2 YNNKEL (reference sequence). Trimming left V 4 bases short and J 6 bases short, with 3 bases between. This CDR3 is 11 amino acids long. In DNA form, the CDR3 reads TGTGCCAGCAGCCGAGCCGGGGAGCTGTTTTTT. Amino acids: CASSRAGELFF.

The chain carries TRBV7-2 and TRBJ1-1; weak D call: TRBD1 (6 bases). Trimming took off 0 bases at V and 10 bases at J, with 12 bases between the two ends. The CDR3 spans 13 residues. Per germline, CDR1 SGHTA and CDR2 FQGNSA. In nucleotides, the CDR3 is TGTGCCAGCAGCTTAGCGCCGGGCAGGGGAGCTTTCTTT. It is translated as CASSLAPGRGAFF.